Here is one T cell receptor beta chain with its context. CDR1 SGHAT and CDR2 FQNNGV come from the germline V gene. The V gene end was trimmed by 7 bases and the J gene end by 6 bases; junction bases not matched to a gene: 5. CDR3 length equals 12 residues. Construction of the TCRbeta library involved unique molecular identifiers. TCRdb passed the PCR reads through MiXCR, listing each CDR3 protein once. The sample shows 350,000 to 450,000 distinct CDR3 sequences, about a fifth of them seen only once. This sample stems from a study of T-cell reconstitution after alpha-beta-depleted transplantation in children.

This TCR was recovered from a human donor who donated a stem cell graft to a child with acute myeloid leukemia. The sample here was PBMCs from the stem cell graft donor, taken from the stem cell graft. The V gene is TRBV11-2, the J gene TRBJ1-1; TRBD1 agrees at 7 bases. CDR3 region: CASNPGQAEAFF. CDR3 bases: TGTGCCAGCAACCCTGGACAGGCTGAAGCTTTCTTT. Full variable domain (missing parts from reference TRBV11-2 and TRBJ1-1): EAGVAQSPRYKIIEKRQSVAFWCNPISGHATLYWYQQILGQGPKLLIQFQNNGVVDDSQLPKDRFSAERLKGVDSTLKIQPAKLEDSAVYLCASNPGQAEAFFGQGTRLTVV.